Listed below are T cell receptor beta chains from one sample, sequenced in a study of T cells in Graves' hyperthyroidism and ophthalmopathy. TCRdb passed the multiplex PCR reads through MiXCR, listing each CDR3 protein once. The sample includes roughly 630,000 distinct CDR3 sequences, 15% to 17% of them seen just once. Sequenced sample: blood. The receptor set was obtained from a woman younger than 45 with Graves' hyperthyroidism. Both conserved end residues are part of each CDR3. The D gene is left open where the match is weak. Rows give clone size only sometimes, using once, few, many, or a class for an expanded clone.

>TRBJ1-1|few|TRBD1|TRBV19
TGTGCCAGTAACCGGGACAGGGGCACTGAAGCTTTCTTT
CASNRDRGTEAFF
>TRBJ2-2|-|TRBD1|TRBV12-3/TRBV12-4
TGTGCCAGCAGGCTGCCACAGGGGGCCACCGGGGAGCTGTTTTTT
CASRLPQGATGELFF
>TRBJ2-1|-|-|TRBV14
TGTGCCAGCAGCCAAGATTTAAGCGGCCCAGCCTACAATGAGCAGTTCTTC
CASSQDLSGPAYNEQFF
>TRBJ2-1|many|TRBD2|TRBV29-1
TGCAGCGTTGAAGATCTAGCGGGAGCTTACAATGAGCAGTTCTTC
CSVEDLAGAYNEQFF
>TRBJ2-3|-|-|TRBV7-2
TGTGCCAGCAGCTTCCCCGACGGCACAGGTACGCAGTATTTT
CASSFPDGTGTQYF
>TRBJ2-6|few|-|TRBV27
TGTGCCAGCAGTCGTCTACGCTCCGGGGCCAACGTCCTGACTTTC
CASSRLRSGANVLTF
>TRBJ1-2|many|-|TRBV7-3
TGTGCCAGCAGCTTAAATCCAGGGTTGGATGGCTACACCTTC
CASSLNPGLDGYTF
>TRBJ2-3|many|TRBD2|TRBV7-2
TGTGCCAGCAGCTTAGATGCGGGAGTCATAGATACGCAGTATTTT
CASSLDAGVIDTQYF
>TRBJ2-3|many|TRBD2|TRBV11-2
TGTGCCAGCAGCTTAACCCTCGTAGCGGGGGGGAGCACAGATACGCAGTATTTT
CASSLTLVAGGSTDTQYF
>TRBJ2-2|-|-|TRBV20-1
TGCAGTGCTAGAGCTGCACTAAGGGACACCGGGGAGCTGTTTTTT
CSARAALRDTGELFF
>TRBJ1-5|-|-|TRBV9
TGTGCCAGCAGCGTAAAAACAGAGACAGACTGTTATCAGCCCCAGCATTTT
CASSVKTETDCYQPQHF
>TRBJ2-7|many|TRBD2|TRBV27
TGTGCCAGCAGTTTATTACTTCCGCGGGAGAACTCCTACGAGCAGTACTTC
CASSLLLPRENSYEQYF
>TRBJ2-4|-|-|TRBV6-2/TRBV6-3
TGTGCCAGCAATGACGGGAACAGGGTAGCCAAAAACATTCAGTACTTC
CASNDGNRVAKNIQYF
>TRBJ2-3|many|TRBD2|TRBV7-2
TGTGCCAGCAGCTTATCCAGCGGGATCACAGATACGCAGTATTTT
CASSLSSGITDTQYF
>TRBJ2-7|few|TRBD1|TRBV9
TGTGCCAGCAGCGTCCATAACAGGGGTTACGAGCAGTACTTC
CASSVHNRGYEQYF
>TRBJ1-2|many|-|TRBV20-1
TGCAGTGCTGGAGTGGAGGTTCGAGGCTACACCTTC
CSAGVEVRGYTF
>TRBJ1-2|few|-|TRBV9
TGTGCCAGCAGGGGATCTAACTATGGCTACACCTTC
CASRGSNYGYTF
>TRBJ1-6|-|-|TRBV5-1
TGCGCCAGCAGCCCGGAGGCTCAACCGGGGTATAATTCACCCCTCCACTTT
CASSPEAQPGYNSPLHF
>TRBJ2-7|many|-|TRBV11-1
TGTGCCAGCAGCTTAACCGTTGACCGGCCCCTTCCCTACGAGCAGTACTTC
CASSLTVDRPLPYEQYF
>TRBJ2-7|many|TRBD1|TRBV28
TGTGCCAGCAGTTCCTCGCGCAGCTCCTTTGCTTCGGGACAGAACCTCTACGAGCAGTACTTC
CASSSSRSSFASGQNLYEQYF
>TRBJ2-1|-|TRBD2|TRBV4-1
TGCGCCAGCAGCCAAGGCGGGAGGTACAATGAGCAGTTCTTC
CASSQGGRYNEQFF
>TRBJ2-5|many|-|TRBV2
TGTGCCAGCAGGGGCGAGACCCAGTACTTC
CASRGETQYF
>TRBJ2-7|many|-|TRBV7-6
TGTGCCAGCAGCTTAGCCACAGGGACGTTCGGCTACGAGCAGTACTTC
CASSLATGTFGYEQYF
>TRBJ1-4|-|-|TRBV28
TGTGCCAGCAGTAAGGACGGAGAAAAACTGTTTTTT
CASSKDGEKLFF
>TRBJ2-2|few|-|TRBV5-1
TGCGCCAGCAGCTTCCAAAGGGGCACCGGGGAGCTGTTTTTT
CASSFQRGTGELFF
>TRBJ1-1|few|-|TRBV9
TGTGCCAGCAGCGTAGGGTATTCGTTAGTGAACACTGAAGCTTTCTTT
CASSVGYSLVNTEAFF
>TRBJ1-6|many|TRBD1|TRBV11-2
TGTGCCAGCAGGAAGTTGACAGGGGGACGTGGATCACCCCTCCACTTT
CASRKLTGGRGSPLHF
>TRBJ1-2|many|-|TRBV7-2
TGTGCCAGCAGCTTAGACAGCAGATATGGCTACACCTTC
CASSLDSRYGYTF
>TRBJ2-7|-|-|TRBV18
TGTGCCAGCTCACCTGACGTGGAAGAGCAGTACTTC
CASSPDVEEQYF
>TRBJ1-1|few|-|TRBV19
TGTGCCAGTAGTATTGGTTCGGGGGGGACTGAAGCTTTCTTT
CASSIGSGGTEAFF
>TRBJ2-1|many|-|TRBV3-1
TGTGCCAGCATGGGGGTGGGGGTAGAGCAGTTCTTC
CASMGVGVEQFF
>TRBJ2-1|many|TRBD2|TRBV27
TGTGCCAGCAGTTTATTCCCCATGAAGGCGGGAGGGAAATACAATGAGCAGTTCTTC
CASSLFPMKAGGKYNEQFF
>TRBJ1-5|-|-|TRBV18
TGTGCCAGCTCACCATTCAACGGGGGGGAGCCCCAGCATTTT
CASSPFNGGEPQHF
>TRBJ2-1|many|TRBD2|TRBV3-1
TGTGCCAGCAGCCAACGGCTAGCGGGAGGGTTGGATGAGCAGTTCTTC
CASSQRLAGGLDEQFF
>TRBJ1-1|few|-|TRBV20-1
TGCAGTGCTGCCCTGTGGAACCCCGCTGAAGCTTTCTTT
CSAALWNPAEAFF
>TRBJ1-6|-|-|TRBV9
TGTGCCAGCAGCGGAAACGGGACGCGGAATTCACCCCTCCACTTT
CASSGNGTRNSPLHF
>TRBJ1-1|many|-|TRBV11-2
TGTGCCAGCAGCCCGGGGACGGTGGTTGAAGCTTTCTTT
CASSPGTVVEAFF
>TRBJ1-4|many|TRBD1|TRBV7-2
TGTGCCAGCAGCTTAGTGGGGACAGGGAATGAAAAACTGTTTTTT
CASSLVGTGNEKLFF